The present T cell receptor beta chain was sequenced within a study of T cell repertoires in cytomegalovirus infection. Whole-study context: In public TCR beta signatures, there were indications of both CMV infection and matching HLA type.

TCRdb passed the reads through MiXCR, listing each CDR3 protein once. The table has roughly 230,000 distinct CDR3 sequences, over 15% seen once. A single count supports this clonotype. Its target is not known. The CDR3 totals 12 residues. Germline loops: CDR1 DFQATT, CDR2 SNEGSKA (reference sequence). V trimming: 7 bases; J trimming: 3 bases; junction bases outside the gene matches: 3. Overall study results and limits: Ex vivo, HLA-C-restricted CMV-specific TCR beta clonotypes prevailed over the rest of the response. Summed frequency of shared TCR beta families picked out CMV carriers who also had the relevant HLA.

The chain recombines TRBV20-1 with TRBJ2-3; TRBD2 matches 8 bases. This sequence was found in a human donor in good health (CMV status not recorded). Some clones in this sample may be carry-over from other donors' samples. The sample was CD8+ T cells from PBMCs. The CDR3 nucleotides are TGCAGTGTCCAGCGGGGGACAGATACGCAGTATTTT. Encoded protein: CSVQRGTDTQYF.